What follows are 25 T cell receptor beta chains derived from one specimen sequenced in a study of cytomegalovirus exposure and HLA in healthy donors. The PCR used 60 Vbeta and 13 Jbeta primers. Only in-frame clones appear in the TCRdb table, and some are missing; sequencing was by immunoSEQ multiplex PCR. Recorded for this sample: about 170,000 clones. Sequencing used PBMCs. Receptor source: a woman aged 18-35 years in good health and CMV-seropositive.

The CDR3 loop is CASSQGTSGVLQYF. The CDR3 coding sequence is TGTGCCAGCAGCCAAGGGACTAGCGGGGTGCTGCAGTATTTT. The chain links TRBV14 to TRBJ2-3, with TRBD2 matching 12 bases. The germline V gene encodes CDR1 SGHDN and CDR2 FVKESK. Trimming took 1 base from V and 11 from J; bases not matched to a gene: 4. The CDR3 spans 14 residues.

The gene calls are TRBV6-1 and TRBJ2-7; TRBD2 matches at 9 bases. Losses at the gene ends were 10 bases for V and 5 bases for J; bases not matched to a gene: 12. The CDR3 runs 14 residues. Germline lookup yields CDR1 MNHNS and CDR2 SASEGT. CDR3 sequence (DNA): TGTGCCACCTCGCCAGCGGGAGGATTGGACGAGCAGTACTTC. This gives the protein CATSPAGGLDEQYF.

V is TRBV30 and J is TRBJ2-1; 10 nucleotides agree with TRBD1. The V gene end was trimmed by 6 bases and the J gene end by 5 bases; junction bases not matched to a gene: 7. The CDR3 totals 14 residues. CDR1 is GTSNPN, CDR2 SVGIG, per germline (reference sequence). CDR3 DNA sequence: TGTGCCTGCCCGACCGGGACAGGGGACAATGAGCAGTTCTTC. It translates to CACPTGTGDNEQFF.

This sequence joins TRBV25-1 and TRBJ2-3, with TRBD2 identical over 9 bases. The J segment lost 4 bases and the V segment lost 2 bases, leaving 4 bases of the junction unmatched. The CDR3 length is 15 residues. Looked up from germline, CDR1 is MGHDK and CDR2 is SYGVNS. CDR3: CASSEGTSRADTQYF. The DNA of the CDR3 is TGTGCCAGCAGTGAAGGGACTAGCCGGGCAGATACGCAGTATTTT.

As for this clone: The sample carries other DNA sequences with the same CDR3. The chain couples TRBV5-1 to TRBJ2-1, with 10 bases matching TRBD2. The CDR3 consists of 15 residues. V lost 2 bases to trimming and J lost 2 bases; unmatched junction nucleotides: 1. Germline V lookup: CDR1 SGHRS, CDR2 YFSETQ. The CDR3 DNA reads TGCGCCAGCAGCTTAGCGGGAGGGACCTACAATGAGCAGTTCTTC. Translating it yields CASSLAGGTYNEQFF.

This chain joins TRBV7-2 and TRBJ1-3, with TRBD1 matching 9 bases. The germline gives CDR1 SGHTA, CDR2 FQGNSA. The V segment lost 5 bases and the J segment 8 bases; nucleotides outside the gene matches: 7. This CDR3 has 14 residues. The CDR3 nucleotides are TGTGCCAGCAGCCCCGACAGGGGGTACGACACCATATATTTT. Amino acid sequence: CASSPDRGYDTIYF.

The chain's CDR3 is CASSRDSHTQETQYF. The CDR3 DNA sequence: TGTGCCAGCAGCCGGGACAGTCACACTCAAGAGACCCAGTACTTC. The chain recombines TRBV5-4 with TRBJ2-5; 7 bases map to TRBD1. This CDR3 region has 15 residues. Germline V gives CDR1 SGHNT, CDR2 YYREEE (reference sequence). V was pared by 4 bases and J by 2 bases, with 8 bases of the junction left unmatched.

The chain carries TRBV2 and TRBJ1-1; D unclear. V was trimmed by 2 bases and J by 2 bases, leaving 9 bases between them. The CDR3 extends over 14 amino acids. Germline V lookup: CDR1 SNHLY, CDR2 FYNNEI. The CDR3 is CASSERELNTEAFF. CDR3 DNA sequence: TGTGCCAGCAGTGAAAGGGAGCTTAACACTGAAGCTTTCTTT. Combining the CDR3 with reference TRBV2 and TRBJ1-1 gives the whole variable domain EPEVTQTPSHQVTQMGQEVILRCVPISNHLYFYWYRQILGQKVEFLVSFYNNEISEKSEIFDDQFSVERPDGSNFTLKIRSTKLEDSAMYFCASSERELNTEAFFGQGTRLTVV.

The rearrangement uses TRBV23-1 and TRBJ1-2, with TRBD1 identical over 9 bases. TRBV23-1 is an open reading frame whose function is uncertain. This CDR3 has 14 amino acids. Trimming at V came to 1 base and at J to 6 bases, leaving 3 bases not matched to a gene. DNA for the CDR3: TGCGCCAGCAGTCAATTGGGACAGGGACATGGCTACACCTTC. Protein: CASSQLGQGHGYTF.

CDR3 sequence: CASRGQGSTEAFF. In DNA form, the CDR3 reads TGTGCCAGCAGGGGACAGGGGTCCACTGAAGCTTTCTTT. V and J are TRBV27 and TRBJ1-1, with 10 positions matching TRBD1. V gave up 6 bases and J gave up 4 bases; unmatched junction bases: 2. Germline CDR1 reads MNHEY; CDR2 reads SMNVEV (reference sequence). The CDR3 totals 13 residues.

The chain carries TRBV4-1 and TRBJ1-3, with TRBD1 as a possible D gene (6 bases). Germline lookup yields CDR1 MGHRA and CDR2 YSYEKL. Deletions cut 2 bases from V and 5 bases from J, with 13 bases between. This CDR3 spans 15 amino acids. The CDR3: CASSQTGLVRNTIYF. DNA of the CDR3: TGCGCCAGCAGCCAAACAGGGTTGGTACGAAACACCATATATTTT.

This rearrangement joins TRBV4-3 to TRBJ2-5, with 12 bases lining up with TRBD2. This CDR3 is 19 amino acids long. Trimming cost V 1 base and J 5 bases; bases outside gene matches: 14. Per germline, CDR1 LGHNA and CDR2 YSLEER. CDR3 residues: CASSQGFMASGGASETQYF. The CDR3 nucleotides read TGCGCCAGCAGCCAAGGGTTCATGGCTAGCGGGGGGGCTTCGGAGACCCAGTACTTC.

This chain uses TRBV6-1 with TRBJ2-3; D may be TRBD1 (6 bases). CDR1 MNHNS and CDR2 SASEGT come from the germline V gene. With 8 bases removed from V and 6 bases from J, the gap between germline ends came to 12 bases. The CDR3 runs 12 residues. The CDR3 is CASDQGYDTQYF. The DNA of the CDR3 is TGTGCCAGCGATCAGGGGTATGATACGCAGTATTTT.

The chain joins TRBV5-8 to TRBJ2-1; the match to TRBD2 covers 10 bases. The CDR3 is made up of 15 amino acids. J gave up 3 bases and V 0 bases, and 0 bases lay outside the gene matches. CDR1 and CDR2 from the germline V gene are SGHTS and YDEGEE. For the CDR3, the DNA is TGTGCCAGCAGCTTGGGGACTAGCGGCTACAATGAGCAGTTCTTC. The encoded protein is CASSLGTSGYNEQFF.

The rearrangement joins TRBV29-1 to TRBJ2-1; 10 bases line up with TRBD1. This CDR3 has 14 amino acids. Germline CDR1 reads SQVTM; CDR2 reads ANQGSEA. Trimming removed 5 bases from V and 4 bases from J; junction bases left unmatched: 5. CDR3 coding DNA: TGCAGCGTTCCCGCGGGACAGGGGTACAATGAGCAGTTCTTC. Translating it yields CSVPAGQGYNEQFF.

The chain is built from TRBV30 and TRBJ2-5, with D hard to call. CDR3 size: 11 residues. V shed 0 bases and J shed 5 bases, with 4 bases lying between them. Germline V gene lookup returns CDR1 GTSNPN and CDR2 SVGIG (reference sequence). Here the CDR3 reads CAWSVAETQYF. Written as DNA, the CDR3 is TGTGCCTGGAGTGTAGCGGAGACCCAGTACTTC.

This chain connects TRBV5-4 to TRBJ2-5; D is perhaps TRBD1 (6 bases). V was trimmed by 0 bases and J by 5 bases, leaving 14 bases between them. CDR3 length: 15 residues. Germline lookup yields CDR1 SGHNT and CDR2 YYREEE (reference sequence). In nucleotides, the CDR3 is TGTGCCAGCAGCTTGGCCGTGGGGGCTGGGGAGACCCAGTACTTC. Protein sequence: CASSLAVGAGETQYF.

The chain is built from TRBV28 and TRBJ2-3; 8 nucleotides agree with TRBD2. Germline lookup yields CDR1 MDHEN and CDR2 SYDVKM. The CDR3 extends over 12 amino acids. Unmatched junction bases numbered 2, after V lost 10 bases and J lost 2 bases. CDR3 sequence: CATGGSTDTQYF. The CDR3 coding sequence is TGTGCCACGGGGGGGTCCACAGATACGCAGTATTTT. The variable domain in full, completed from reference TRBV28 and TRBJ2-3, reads DVKVTQSSRYLVKRTGEKVFLECVQDMDHENMFWYRQDPGLGLRLIYFSYDVKMKEKGDIPEGYSVSREKKERFSLILESASTNQTSMYLCATGGSTDTQYFGPGTRLTVL.

The CDR3 region has the DNA TGCGCCAGCAGCTTGGGTTCACCGGGACTAGACGAGCAGTACTTC. Its protein product is CASSLGSPGLDEQYF. The chain joins TRBV5-1 to TRBJ2-7; 8 nucleotides align to TRBD2. The CDR3 sequence is 15 residues long. Germline CDR1 reads SGHRS; CDR2 reads YFSETQ. The ends lost 0 bases at V and 5 bases at J; junction bases unmatched: 7.

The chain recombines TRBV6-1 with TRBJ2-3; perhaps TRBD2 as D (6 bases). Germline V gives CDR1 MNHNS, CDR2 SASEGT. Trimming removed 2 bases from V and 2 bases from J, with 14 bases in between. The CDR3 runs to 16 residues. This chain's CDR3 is CASSERTGAFTDTQYF. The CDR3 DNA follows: TGTGCCAGCAGTGAAAGGACGGGAGCCTTCACAGATACGCAGTATTTT.

The DNA for the CDR3 is TGTGCCTGGAACAGGGATAAGACCCAGTACTTC. Protein sequence: CAWNRDKTQYF. This chain joins TRBV30 and TRBJ2-5; D possibly corresponds to TRBD1 (6 bases). The germline V gene encodes CDR1 GTSNPN and CDR2 SVGIG (reference sequence). Trimming removed 4 bases at V and 6 bases at J, with 9 bases between. This CDR3 region has 11 residues.

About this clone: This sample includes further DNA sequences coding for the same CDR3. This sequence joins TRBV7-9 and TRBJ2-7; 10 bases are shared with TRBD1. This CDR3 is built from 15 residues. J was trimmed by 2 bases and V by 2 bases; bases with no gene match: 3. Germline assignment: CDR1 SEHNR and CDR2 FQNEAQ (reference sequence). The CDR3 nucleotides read TGTGCCAGCAGCTTAAGGACAGGGGGGACCTACGAGCAGTACTTC. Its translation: CASSLRTGGTYEQYF.

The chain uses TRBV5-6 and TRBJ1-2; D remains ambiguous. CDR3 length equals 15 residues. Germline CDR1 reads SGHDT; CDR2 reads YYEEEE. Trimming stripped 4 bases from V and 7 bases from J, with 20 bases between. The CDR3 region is CASSTAVNRGFGYTF. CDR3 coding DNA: TGTGCCAGCAGCACCGCGGTGAACCGAGGGTTTGGCTACACCTTC.

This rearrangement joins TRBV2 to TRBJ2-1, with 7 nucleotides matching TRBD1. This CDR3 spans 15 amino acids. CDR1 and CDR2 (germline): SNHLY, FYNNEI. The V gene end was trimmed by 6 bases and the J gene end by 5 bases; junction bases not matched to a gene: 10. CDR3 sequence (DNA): TGTGCCAGCAGGGACGGGACAGCCCTTCACAATGAGCAGTTCTTC. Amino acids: CASRDGTALHNEQFF.

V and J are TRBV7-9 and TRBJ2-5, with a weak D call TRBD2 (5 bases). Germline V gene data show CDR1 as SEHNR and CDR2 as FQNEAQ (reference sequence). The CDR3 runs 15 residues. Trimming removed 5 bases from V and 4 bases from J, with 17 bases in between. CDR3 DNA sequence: TGTGCCAGCAGCCCCGCCCCGGGGATAGGAGAGACCCAGTACTTC. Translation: CASSPAPGIGETQYF.